The clone carrying this T cell receptor (beta chain) was counted once. Its antigen is unidentified. A much more abundant neighbour one base away suggests this may be a read error. Because the CDR3 is missing its conserved closing phenylalanine or tryptophan, this is likely a read error. TCR alpha and beta CDR3 regions were amplified from RNA using iRepertoire nested multiplex PCR. Tissue mRNA or PBMC total RNA, roughly 100-400 ng, went into one-step reverse transcription and amplification. MiXCR was run by TCRdb on the multiplex PCR reads, yielding one entry per CDR3 protein. The profile covers tens of thousands of distinct CDR3 sequences, with about a quarter appearing a single time and over 5% taken by the ten largest. These data belong to a study of glioma-infiltrating T cells. Study-wide findings and caveats: Non-neoplastic patients had below-expected tissue-blood divergence, while all gliomas exceeded expectation.

This CDR3 region has 16 residues. J lost 2 bases, V lost 4 bases, and 7 bases had no gene match. Germline V gene data show CDR1 as ENHRY and CDR2 as SYGVKD. The sequence was obtained from a human donor with low-grade glioma or glioblastoma, undergoing nonglioma brain surgery, or in good health (not recorded which). The V and J genes are TRBV10-3 and TRBJ2-3, with 9 bases identical to TRBD2. Sample: glioma tissue, nonneoplastic brain tissue, or PBMCs (not recorded which). The CDR3 loop reads CAISAEREVSTDTQYL. The CDR3 DNA reads TGTGCCATCAGTGCGGAGCGGGAGGTCTCCACAGATACGCAGTATCTT.